This T cell receptor beta chain was identified in a study of long-term antiretroviral therapy in people with HIV. At survey level, the immunoSEQ assay was run in its v3.0 version. Sequencing used immunoSEQ multiplex PCR; TCRdb keeps in-frame clones, though not all of them. The repertoire holds 24,000 or so clones, with around 95% as singletons. V shed 5 bases and J shed 2 bases, with 11 bases lying between them. Germline lookup yields CDR1 SGHRS and CDR2 YFSETQ. This CDR3 is built from 14 residues. V usage is TRBV5-1 and J usage is TRBJ1-3, with D possibly matching TRBD1 (5 bases). The TCR comes from a woman aged 50 to 60 with HIV. This sample comprised unsorted PBMCs, obtained around 5.2 years after starting antiretroviral therapy. DNA for the CDR3: TGCGCCAGCAGTACCGCCAGGGCTGGAAACACCATATATTTT. This codes for CASSTARAGNTIYF. Full variable domain (outside the CDR3, taken from reference TRBV5-1 and TRBJ1-3): KAGVTQTPRYLIKTRGQQVTLSCSPISGHRSVSWYQQTPGQGLQFLFEYFSETQRNKGNFPGRFSGRQFSNSRSEMNVSTLELGDSALYLCASSTARAGNTIYFGEGSWLTVV.